The 25 T cell receptor beta chains presented below share a single source sample, sequenced in a study of vaccination and CD4 T cells after COVID-19. No antigen has been identified for these receptors. Treatment described: roughly 10-day PBMC culture with coronavirus spike peptide pools or control peptides (ViraFEST assay). The Oncomine TCR Beta short-read assay generated sequence data from the DNA of cultured CD4+ T cells. MiXCR was run by TCRdb on the PCR reads, yielding one entry per CDR3 protein. Of 12,000 to 15,000 distinct CDR3 sequences listed, roughly half were seen once; the top ten hold over 6.5%. The specimen was CD4+ T cells from blood, cultured in vitro. These receptors all stem from a human donor who had recovered from COVID-19.

J is TRBJ2-6 and V is TRBV4-1, with a possible D match to TRBD1 (6 bases). The ends were cut back, 5 bases at V and 7 bases at J, with 27 bases in the middle. Germline CDR1 reads MGHRA; CDR2 reads YSYEKL. CDR3 length: 19 amino acids. CDR3 sequence: CASSKSGTRGINSANVLTF. CDR3 DNA sequence: TGCGCCAGCAGCAAATCCGGGACACGAGGAATCAACTCTGCCAACGTCCTGACTTTC.

V gene TRBV6-1 combines with J gene TRBJ2-7; D possibly matches TRBD1 or TRBD2 (5 bases each). With 8 bases removed from V and 2 bases from J, the gap between germline ends came to 19 bases. The CDR3 loop spans 15 amino acids. Per the germline V gene, CDR1 is MNHNS and CDR2 is SASEGT. This CDR3 reads CASRTGGPPPYEQYF. CDR3 sequence (DNA): TGTGCCAGCCGGACTGGGGGACCACCCCCCTACGAGCAGTACTTC.

This clonotype was seen only a few times. The chain uses TRBV12-3 or TRBV12-4 and TRBJ1-2; D ambiguous. V shed 5 bases and J shed 5 bases, with 12 bases lying between them. The CDR3 is 13 residues long. The CDR3 sequence: CASSTRRGYGYTF. In DNA form, the CDR3 reads TGTGCCAGCAGTACCCGGCGGGGATATGGCTACACCTTC.

In nucleotides, the CDR3 is TGTGCCAGCAGCCAAGACAGGGACACTGAAGCTTTCTTT. As protein: CASSQDRDTEAFF. The V call is TRBV6-1, the J call TRBJ1-1; 7 bases are a match to TRBD1. This CDR3 is built from 13 residues. CDR1 is MNHNS, CDR2 SASEGT, per germline. The V and J ends lost 6 bases and 3 bases, in that order; junction bases with no gene match: 4.

Note on this clonotype: At one of its ends the junction is not consistent with the germline gene, which may arise from a read error. The chain uses TRBV3-1 and TRBJ1-5; D is ambiguous. The CDR3 is 15 amino acids. In germline, CDR1 is LGHDT, CDR2 YNNKEL (reference sequence). The DNA of the CDR3 is TGTGCCAGCAGCCAAGATCTAACAGAAAATCAGCCCCAGCTTTTT. Protein product: CASSQDLTENQPQLF. Complete variable domain (other parts from reference TRBV3-1 and TRBJ1-5): DTAVSQTPKYLVTQMGNDKSIKCEQNLGHDTMYWYKQDSKKFLKIMFSYNNKELIINETVPNRFSPKSPDKAHLNLHINSLELGDSAVYFCASSQDLTENQPQLFGDGTRLSIL.

The rearrangement links TRBV7-2 to TRBJ2-1, with D possibly being TRBD2 (6 bases). The CDR3 loop spans 13 amino acids. Looked up from germline, CDR1 is SGHTA and CDR2 is FQGNSA. Deletions cut 3 bases from V and 5 bases from J, with 8 bases between. The CDR3 sequence is CASSFSGDNEQFF. The CDR3 DNA reads TGTGCCAGCAGCTTTTCGGGAGACAATGAGCAGTTCTTC.

V and J are TRBV2 and TRBJ2-7, with 10 bases fitting TRBD2. Looked up from germline, CDR1 is SNHLY and CDR2 is FYNNEI. The trim removed 6 bases at V and 6 bases at J, leaving 8 bases unmatched. The CDR3 has 14 residues. For the CDR3, the DNA is TGTGCCAGCAGGGATCTAGCGGGAGTAAGCGAGCAGTACTTC. Residues: CASRDLAGVSEQYF.

The chain links TRBV20-1 to TRBJ1-2, with 7 bases fitting TRBD1. V trimming: 3 bases; J trimming: 8 bases; junction bases outside the gene matches: 18. CDR1 is DFQATT, CDR2 SNEGSKA, per germline (reference sequence). The CDR3 covers 16 residues. The CDR3, as DNA: TGCAGTGCTAGGCCATTATTGACAGGGTACTCGGAGGGCTACACCTTC. Translated: CSARPLLTGYSEGYTF.

This clonotype appeared once. The chain has TRBV20-1 and TRBJ2-2; 12 nucleotides align to TRBD2. With V trimmed by 5 bases and J by 5 bases, 3 bases remained unmatched. This CDR3 has 14 residues. Per germline, CDR1 DFQATT and CDR2 SNEGSKA (reference sequence). As DNA, the CDR3 is TGCAGTGCTGGGGGGACTAGCGGGACCGGGGAGCTGTTTTTT. This translates into CSAGGTSGTGELFF.

The chain is built from TRBV6-1 and TRBJ1-2; 9 nucleotides agree with TRBD1. J was trimmed by 8 bases and V by 4 bases; bases with no gene match: 14. There are 16 residues in the CDR3. In germline, CDR1 is MNHNS, CDR2 SASEGT. CDR3 nucleotides: TGTGCCAGCAGTGGACTACCGGGACAGGGAAACCCGGGCTACACCTTC. Translating gives CASSGLPGQGNPGYTF.

The V call is TRBV6-2 or TRBV6-3, the J call TRBJ2-1; D tentatively fits TRBD1 or TRBD2 (5 bases each). Germline CDR1 and CDR2: MNHEY and SVGEGT. CDR3 length: 12 amino acids. Deletions cut 11 bases from V and 8 bases from J, with 16 bases between. This CDR3 is CACRDDRDEQFF. The CDR3 region has the DNA TGTGCCTGTAGGGACGACCGAGATGAGCAGTTCTTC.

This CDR3 reads CSARDLGTGRTEAFF. The CDR3 DNA is TGCAGTGCTAGAGATCTGGGGACCGGGAGGACTGAAGCTTTCTTT. V usage is TRBV20-1 and J usage is TRBJ1-1; a weak D match, TRBD1 (5 bases). Trimming took 0 bases from V and 5 from J, leaving 16 bases between them. This CDR3 has 15 residues. Germline assignment: CDR1 DFQATT and CDR2 SNEGSKA (reference sequence).

The chain carries TRBV10-1 and TRBJ2-2; D gene ambiguous. Trimming left V 6 bases short and J 1 base short, with 9 bases between. From germline, CDR1 is WNHNN and CDR2 SYGVQD (reference sequence). The CDR3 runs to 14 residues. The CDR3 nucleotides read TGCGCCAGCAGGTCAGGCCAGAACACCGGGGAGCTGTTTTTT. Its protein product is CASRSGQNTGELFF.

Here the CDR3 DNA reads TGTGCCAGCAACCCCGCGGGAGAAAACGCCGGGGAGCTGTTTTTT. It is translated as CASNPAGENAGELFF. J is TRBJ2-2 and V is TRBV21-1; whether TRBD2, the table's D call, matches the DNA was not checked. TRBV21-1 is deemed a pseudogene. CDR3 size: 15 residues.

The chain employs TRBV6-1 and TRBJ1-1; D gene ambiguous. Trimming stripped 6 bases from V and 3 bases from J, with 17 bases between. The germline V gene encodes CDR1 MNHNS and CDR2 SASEGT. The CDR3 totals 15 residues. CDR3 bases: TGTGCCAGCAGGACGGGCGACGGAGGGTACACTGAAGCTTTCTTT. It specifies CASRTGDGGYTEAFF.

The chain has TRBV29-1 and TRBJ1-5; D might be TRBD1 (5 bases). Looked up from germline, CDR1 is SQVTM and CDR2 is ANQGSEA. V shed 5 bases and J shed 0 bases, with 11 bases lying between them. The CDR3 runs 14 residues. As DNA, the CDR3 is TGCAGCGTTCAGCAGGGTAGTAGCAATCAGCCCCAGCATTTT. This translates into CSVQQGSSNQPQHF.

The chain carries TRBV11-3 and TRBJ2-3; 10 nucleotides agree with TRBD2. The CDR3 extends over 15 amino acids. The germline gives CDR1 SGHNT, CDR2 YENEEA. V lost 4 bases to trimming and J lost 1 base; unmatched junction nucleotides: 2. Here the CDR3 DNA reads TGTGCCAGCAGCTCCCTAGCGGGGGGCACAGATACGCAGTATTTT. This gives the protein CASSSLAGGTDTQYF. The variable domain in full, completed from reference TRBV11-3 and TRBJ2-3, reads EAGVVQSPRYKIIEKKQPVAFWCNPISGHNTLYWYLQNLGQGPELLIRYENEEAVDDSQLPKDRFSAERLKGVDSTLKIQPAELGDSAVYLCASSSLAGGTDTQYFGPGTRLTVL.

The rearrangement links TRBV12-3 or TRBV12-4 to TRBJ1-1; a possible D gene is TRBD1 (6 bases). Trimming cost V 6 bases and J 8 bases, with 19 bases left between them. CDR3 length: 14 residues. The CDR3 nucleotides are TGTGCCAGCAGCTTACAGGGCCACCTTACGGAAGCTTTCTTT. Residues: CASSLQGHLTEAFF.

The sample holds one count of this clonotype. The V gene is TRBV15, the J gene TRBJ2-1, with TRBD2 matching 8 bases. Germline CDR1 is LNHNV and CDR2 is YYDKDF (reference sequence). The junction had 19 bases not matched to a gene; V was cut back by 7 bases and J by 5 bases. The CDR3 loop spans 18 amino acids. CDR3 sequence: CATMAGPGRGMSHNEQFF. CDR3 in DNA: TGTGCCACCATGGCGGGCCCCGGGAGGGGCATGAGTCACAATGAGCAGTTCTTC. Together with reference TRBV15 and TRBJ2-1, the CDR3 gives the full variable domain: DAMVIQNPRYQVTQFGKPVTLSCSQTLNHNVMYWYQQKSSQAPKLLFHYYDKDFNNEADTPDNFQSRRPNTSFCFLDIRSPGLGDTAMYLCATMAGPGRGMSHNEQFFGPGTRLTVL.

This clonotype has only a few counts. This sequence joins TRBV15 and TRBJ1-2; maybe TRBD1 (6 bases). The V gene lost 0 bases and the J gene lost 10 bases, with 18 bases spanning the gap. Germline values: CDR1 LNHNV, CDR2 YYDKDF (reference sequence). The CDR3 runs to 15 residues. Written as DNA, the CDR3 is TGTGCCACCAGCAGAGATTTCGGGGGCGTCAACTCCTACACCTTC. As protein: CATSRDFGGVNSYTF.

The chain uses TRBV6-5 and TRBJ1-1; D is undetermined. V lost 2 bases and J lost 3, with 7 bases in between. The length of the CDR3 is 13 residues. The germline V gene encodes CDR1 MNHEY and CDR2 SVGAGI. CDR3 sequence: CASSYNSYTEAFF. CDR3 nucleotides: TGTGCCAGCAGTTACAACAGTTACACTGAAGCTTTCTTT.

The rearrangement uses TRBV4-2 and TRBJ1-3; 8 bases are a match to TRBD1. Germline lookup yields CDR1 LGHNA and CDR2 YNFKEQ. The CDR3 loop spans 17 amino acids. The V gene end was trimmed by 0 bases and the J gene end by 0 bases; junction bases not matched to a gene: 4. CDR3 DNA sequence: TGTGCCAGCAGCCAAGACCCGGGACAGGTCTCTGGAAACACCATATATTTT. It is translated as CASSQDPGQVSGNTIYF.

The chain combines TRBV10-3 with TRBJ2-7, with TRBD2 identical over 12 bases. Per the germline V gene, CDR1 is ENHRY and CDR2 is SYGVKD. The CDR3 contains 14 residues. V lost 7 bases, J lost 6 bases, and 7 bases stayed unmatched. The CDR3 protein is CAIKTSGRGSEQYF. In DNA, the CDR3 is TGTGCCATCAAGACTAGCGGGAGAGGCTCCGAGCAGTACTTC.

The rearrangement links TRBV4-3 to TRBJ2-1; D unresolved. Per the germline V gene, CDR1 is LGHNA and CDR2 is YSLEER. The CDR3 runs 14 residues. Trimming pared 0 bases from V and 4 bases from J, leaving 7 bases between. CDR3 sequence (DNA): TGCGCCAGCAGCCAAGATCCCAGATACAATGAGCAGTTCTTC. This encodes CASSQDPRYNEQFF.

The chain uses TRBV7-3 and TRBJ2-3; D gene ambiguous. Trimming took 4 bases from V and 1 from J, leaving 6 bases between them. CDR1 SGHTA and CDR2 FQGTGA come from the germline V gene. The CDR3 covers 13 residues. The CDR3 reads CASSSGRTDTQYF. In DNA form, the CDR3 reads TGTGCCAGCAGCTCGGGCCGCACAGATACGCAGTATTTT.